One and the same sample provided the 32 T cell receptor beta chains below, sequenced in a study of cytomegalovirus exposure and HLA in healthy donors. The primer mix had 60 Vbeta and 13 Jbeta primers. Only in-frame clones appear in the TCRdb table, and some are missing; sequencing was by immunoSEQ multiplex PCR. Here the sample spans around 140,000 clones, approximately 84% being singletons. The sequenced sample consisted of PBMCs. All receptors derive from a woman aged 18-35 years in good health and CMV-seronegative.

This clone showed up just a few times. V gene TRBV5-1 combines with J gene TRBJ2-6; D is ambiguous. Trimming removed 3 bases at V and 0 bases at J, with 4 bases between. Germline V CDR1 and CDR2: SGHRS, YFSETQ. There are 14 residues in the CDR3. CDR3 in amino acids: CASSYYSGANVLTF. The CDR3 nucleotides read TGCGCCAGCAGCTATTACTCTGGGGCCAACGTCCTGACTTTC.

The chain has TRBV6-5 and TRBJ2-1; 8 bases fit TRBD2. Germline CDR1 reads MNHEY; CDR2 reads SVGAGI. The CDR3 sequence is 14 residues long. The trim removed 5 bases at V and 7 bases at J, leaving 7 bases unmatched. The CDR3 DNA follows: TGTGCCAGCAGTGGTCGGGAGGGTCGGAATGAGCAGTTCTTC. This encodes CASSGREGRNEQFF.

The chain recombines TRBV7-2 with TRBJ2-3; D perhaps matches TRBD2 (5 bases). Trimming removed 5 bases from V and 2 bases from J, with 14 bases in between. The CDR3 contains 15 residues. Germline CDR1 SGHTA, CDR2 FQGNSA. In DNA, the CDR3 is TGTGCCAGCAGCCACCATCGGGGTTACACAGATACGCAGTATTTT. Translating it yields CASSHHRGYTDTQYF. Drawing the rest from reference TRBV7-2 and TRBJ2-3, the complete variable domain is GAGVSQSPSNKVTEKGKDVELRCDPISGHTALYWYRQSLGQGLEFLIYFQGNSAPDKSGLPSDRFSAERTGGSVSTLTIQRTQQEDSAVYLCASSHHRGYTDTQYFGPGTRLTVL.

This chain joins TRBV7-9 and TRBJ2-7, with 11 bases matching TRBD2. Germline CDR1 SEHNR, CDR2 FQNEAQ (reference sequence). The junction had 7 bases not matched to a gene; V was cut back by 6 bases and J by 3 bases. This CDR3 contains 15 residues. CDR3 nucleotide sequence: TGTGCCAGCAGACGATTAGCGGGAGGGGACTACGAGCAGTACTTC. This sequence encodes CASRRLAGGDYEQYF.

CDR3 coding DNA: TGTGCCAGCAGCTTCGAGACAGATTACAATGAGCAGTTCTTC. This translates into CASSFETDYNEQFF. J is TRBJ2-1 and V is TRBV11-2; D perhaps matches TRBD1 (5 bases). Trimming removed 3 bases at V and 4 bases at J, with 10 bases between. The CDR3 has 14 amino acids. The V gene's germline CDR1 is SGHAT and CDR2 FQNNGV.

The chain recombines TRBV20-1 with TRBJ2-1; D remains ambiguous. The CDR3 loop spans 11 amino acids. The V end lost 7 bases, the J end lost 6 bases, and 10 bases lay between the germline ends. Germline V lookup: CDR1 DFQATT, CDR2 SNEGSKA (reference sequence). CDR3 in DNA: TGCAGTGTAATCAGCGCCAATGAGCAGTTCTTC. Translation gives CSVISANEQFF.

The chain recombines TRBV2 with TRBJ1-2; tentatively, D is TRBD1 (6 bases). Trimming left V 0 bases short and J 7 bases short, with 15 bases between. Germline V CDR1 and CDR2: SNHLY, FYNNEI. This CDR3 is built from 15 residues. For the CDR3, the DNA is TGTGCCAGCAGTGAAGCGCTTCTGGGGGCCAGTGGCTACACCTTC. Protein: CASSEALLGASGYTF.

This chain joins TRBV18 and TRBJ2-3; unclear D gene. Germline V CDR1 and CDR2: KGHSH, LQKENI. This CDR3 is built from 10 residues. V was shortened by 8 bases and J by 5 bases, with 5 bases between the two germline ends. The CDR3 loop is CASRGDTQYF. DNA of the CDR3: TGTGCCAGCCGCGGAGATACGCAGTATTTT. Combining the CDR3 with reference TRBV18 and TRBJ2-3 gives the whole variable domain NAGVMQNPRHLVRRRGQEARLRCSPMKGHSHVYWYRQLPEEGLKFMVYLQKENIIDESGMPKERFSAEFPKEGPSILRIQQVVRGDSAAYFCASRGDTQYFGPGTRLTVL.

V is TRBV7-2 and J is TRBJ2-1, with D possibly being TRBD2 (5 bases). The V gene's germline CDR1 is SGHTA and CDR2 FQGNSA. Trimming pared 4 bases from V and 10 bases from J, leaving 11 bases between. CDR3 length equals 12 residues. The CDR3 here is CASSYSEWEQFF. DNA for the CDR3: TGTGCCAGCAGCTATAGCGAATGGGAGCAGTTCTTC.

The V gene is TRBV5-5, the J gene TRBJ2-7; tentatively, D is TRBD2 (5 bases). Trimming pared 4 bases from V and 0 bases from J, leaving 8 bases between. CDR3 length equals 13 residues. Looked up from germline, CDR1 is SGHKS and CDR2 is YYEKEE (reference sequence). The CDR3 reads CASSPGSSYEQYF. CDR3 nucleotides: TGTGCCAGCAGCCCGGGAAGCTCCTACGAGCAGTACTTC.

The DNA for the CDR3 is TGTGCCAGCAGCCAGGAGCGGGAGGACCTCGGGGAGCTGTTTTTT. It yields the protein CASSQEREDLGELFF. The genes are TRBV16 and TRBJ2-2; 9 bases agree with TRBD2. This CDR3 region has 15 residues. In germline, CDR1 is KGHSY, CDR2 FQNENV. V lost 3 bases to trimming and J lost 7 bases; unmatched junction nucleotides: 6.

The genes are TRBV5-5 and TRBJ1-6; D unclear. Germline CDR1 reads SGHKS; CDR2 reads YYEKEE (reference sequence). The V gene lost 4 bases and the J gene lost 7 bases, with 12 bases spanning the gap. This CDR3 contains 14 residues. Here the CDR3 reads CASSAEFTNSPLHF. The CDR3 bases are TGTGCCAGCAGCGCAGAATTCACCAATTCACCCCTCCACTTT.

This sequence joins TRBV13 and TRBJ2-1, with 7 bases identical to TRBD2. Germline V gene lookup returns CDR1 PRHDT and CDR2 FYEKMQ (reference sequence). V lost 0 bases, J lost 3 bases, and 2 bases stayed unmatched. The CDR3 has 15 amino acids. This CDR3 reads CASSLGLADYNEQFF. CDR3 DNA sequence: TGTGCCAGCAGCTTAGGGCTAGCGGACTACAATGAGCAGTTCTTC.

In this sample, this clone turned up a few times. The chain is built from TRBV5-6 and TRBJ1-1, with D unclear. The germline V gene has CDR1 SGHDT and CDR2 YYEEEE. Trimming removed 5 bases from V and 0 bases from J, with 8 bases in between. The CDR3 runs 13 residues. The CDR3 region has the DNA TGTGCCAGCAGGTCTCTTTTGAACACTGAAGCTTTCTTT. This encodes CASRSLLNTEAFF.

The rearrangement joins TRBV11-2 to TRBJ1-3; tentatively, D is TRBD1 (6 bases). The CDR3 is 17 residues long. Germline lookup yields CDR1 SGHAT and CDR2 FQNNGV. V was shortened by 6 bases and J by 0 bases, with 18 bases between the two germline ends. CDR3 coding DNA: TGTGCCAGCAGATCAAGACTCCGGGACAACTCTGGAAACACCATATATTTT. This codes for CASRSRLRDNSGNTIYF.

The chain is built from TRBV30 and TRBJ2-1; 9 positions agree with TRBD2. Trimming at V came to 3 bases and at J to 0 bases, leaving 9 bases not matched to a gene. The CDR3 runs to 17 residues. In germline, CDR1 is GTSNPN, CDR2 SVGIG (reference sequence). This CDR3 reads CAWRLVAGDSSYNEQFF. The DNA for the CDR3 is TGTGCCTGGAGGTTGGTAGCGGGGGATAGCTCCTACAATGAGCAGTTCTTC.

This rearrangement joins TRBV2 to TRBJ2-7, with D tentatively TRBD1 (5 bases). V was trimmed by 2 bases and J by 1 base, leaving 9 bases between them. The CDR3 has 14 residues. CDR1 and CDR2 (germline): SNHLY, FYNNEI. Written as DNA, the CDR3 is TGTGCCAGCAGTGAAAACAGGATATCCTACGAGCAGTACTTC. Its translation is CASSENRISYEQYF.

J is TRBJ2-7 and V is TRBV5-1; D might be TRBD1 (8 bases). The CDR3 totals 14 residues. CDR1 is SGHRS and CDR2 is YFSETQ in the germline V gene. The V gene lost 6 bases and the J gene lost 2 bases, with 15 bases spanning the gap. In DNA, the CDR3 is TGCGCCAGCACAGAACAGGGGGGGCCCTACGAGCAGTACTTC. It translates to CASTEQGGPYEQYF.

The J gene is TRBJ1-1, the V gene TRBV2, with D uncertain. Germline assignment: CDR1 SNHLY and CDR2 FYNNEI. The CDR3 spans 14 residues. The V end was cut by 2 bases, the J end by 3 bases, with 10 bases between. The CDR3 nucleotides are TGTGCCAGCAGTGAAACTGTGGGAGACACTGAAGCTTTCTTT. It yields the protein CASSETVGDTEAFF. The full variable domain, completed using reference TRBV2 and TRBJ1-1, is EPEVTQTPSHQVTQMGQEVILRCVPISNHLYFYWYRQILGQKVEFLVSFYNNEISEKSEIFDDQFSVERPDGSNFTLKIRSTKLEDSAMYFCASSETVGDTEAFFGQGTRLTVV.

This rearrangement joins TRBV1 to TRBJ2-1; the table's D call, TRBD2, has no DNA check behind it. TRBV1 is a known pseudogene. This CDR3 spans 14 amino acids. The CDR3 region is CTSTQGGIYNEQFF. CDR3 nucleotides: TGCACCAGCACCCAGGGGGGAATTTACAATGAGCAGTTCTTC.

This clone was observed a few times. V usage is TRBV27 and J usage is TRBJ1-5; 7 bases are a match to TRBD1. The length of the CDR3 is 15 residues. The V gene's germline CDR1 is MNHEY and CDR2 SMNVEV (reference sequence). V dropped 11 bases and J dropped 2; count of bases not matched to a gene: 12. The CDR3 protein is CAVGRGGQGNQPQHF. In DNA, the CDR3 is TGTGCCGTTGGGAGAGGGGGCCAGGGCAATCAGCCCCAGCATTTT.

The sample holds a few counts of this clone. The CDR3 region has the DNA TGTGCCAGCAGTGAACGGGACACCAATGGCTACACCTTC. Encoded protein: CASSERDTNGYTF. The V and J genes are TRBV27 and TRBJ1-2; D possibly corresponds to TRBD1 (6 bases). The germline V gene has CDR1 MNHEY and CDR2 SMNVEV (reference sequence). CDR3 length: 13 residues. V was cut by 5 bases and J by 6 bases, with 13 bases left in between.

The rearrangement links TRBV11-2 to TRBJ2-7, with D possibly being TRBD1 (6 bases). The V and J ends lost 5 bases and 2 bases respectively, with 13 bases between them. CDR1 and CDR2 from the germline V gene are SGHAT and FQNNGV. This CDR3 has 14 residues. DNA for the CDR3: TGTGCCAGCAGCCTTACGGGACACCCCTACGAGCAGTACTTC. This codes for CASSLTGHPYEQYF.

In DNA form, the CDR3 reads TGTGCCAGCACCCCGACAGGGACCGGGACAGCTACCGGGGAGCTGTTTTTT. Its translation: CASTPTGTGTATGELFF. The chain combines TRBV2 with TRBJ2-2; 7 bases fit TRBD1. The junction had 16 bases not matched to a gene; V was cut back by 7 bases and J by 5 bases. The CDR3 is made up of 17 amino acids. The germline V gene has CDR1 SNHLY and CDR2 FYNNEI.

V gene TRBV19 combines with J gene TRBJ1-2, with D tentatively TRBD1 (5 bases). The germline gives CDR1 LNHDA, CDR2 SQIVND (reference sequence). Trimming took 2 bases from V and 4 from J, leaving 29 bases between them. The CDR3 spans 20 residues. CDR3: CASSIPGYRTDLRRFYGYTF. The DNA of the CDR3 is TGTGCCAGTAGTATACCCGGGTACAGGACGGATCTAAGACGGTTCTATGGCTACACCTTC. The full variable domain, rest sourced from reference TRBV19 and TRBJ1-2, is DGGITQSPKYLFRKEGQNVTLSCEQNLNHDAMYWYRQDPGQGLRLIYYSQIVNDFQKGDIAEGYSVSREKKESFPLTVTSAQKNPTAFYLCASSIPGYRTDLRRFYGYTFGSGTRLTVV.

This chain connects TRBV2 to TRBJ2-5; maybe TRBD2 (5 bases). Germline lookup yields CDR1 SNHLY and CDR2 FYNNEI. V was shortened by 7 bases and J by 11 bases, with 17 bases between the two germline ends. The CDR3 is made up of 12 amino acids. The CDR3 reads CASIPDSHQQYF. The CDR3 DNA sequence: TGTGCCAGCATACCGGACTCCCACCAACAGTACTTC.

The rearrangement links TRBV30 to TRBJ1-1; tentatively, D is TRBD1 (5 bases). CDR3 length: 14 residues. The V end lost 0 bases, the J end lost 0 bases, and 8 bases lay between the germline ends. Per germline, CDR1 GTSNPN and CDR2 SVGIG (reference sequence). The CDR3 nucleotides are TGTGCCTGGAGTGTGGGGCTCATGAACACTGAAGCTTTCTTT. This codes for CAWSVGLMNTEAFF.

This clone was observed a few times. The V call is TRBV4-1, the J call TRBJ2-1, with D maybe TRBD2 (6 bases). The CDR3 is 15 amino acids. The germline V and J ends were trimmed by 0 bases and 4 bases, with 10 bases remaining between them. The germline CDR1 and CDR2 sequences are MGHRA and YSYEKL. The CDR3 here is CASSQDGTVYNEQFF. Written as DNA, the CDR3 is TGCGCCAGCAGCCAAGATGGGACTGTGTACAATGAGCAGTTCTTC.

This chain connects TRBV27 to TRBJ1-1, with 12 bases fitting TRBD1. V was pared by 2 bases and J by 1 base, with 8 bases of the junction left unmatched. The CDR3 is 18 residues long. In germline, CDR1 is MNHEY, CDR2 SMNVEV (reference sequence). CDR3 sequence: CASSLTGQGAFRNTEAFF. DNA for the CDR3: TGTGCCAGCAGTTTAACGGGACAGGGGGCGTTCCGGAACACTGAAGCTTTCTTT.

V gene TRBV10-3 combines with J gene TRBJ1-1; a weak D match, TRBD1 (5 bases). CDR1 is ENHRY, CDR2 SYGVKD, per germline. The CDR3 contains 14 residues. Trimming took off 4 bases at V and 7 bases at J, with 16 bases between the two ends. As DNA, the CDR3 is TGTGCCATCAGTGGGGCCCGGGGGGACGGTGAAGCTTTCTTT. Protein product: CAISGARGDGEAFF.

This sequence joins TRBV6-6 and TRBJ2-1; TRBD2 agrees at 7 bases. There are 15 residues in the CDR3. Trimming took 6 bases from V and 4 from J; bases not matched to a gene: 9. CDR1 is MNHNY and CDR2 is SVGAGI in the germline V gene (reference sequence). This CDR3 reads CASSLRASGYNEQFF. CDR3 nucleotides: TGTGCCAGCAGCCTCCGGGCTAGCGGTTACAATGAGCAGTTCTTC.

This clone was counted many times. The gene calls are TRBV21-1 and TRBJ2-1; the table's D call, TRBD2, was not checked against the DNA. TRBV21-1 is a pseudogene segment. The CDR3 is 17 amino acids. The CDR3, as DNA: TGTGCCAGCAGCAAAGATGGCACTAGCGGGAGCAGGGTAGGTCAGTTCTTC. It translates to CASSKDGTSGSRVGQFF.